Presented here are 30 T cell receptor beta chains from one specimen sequenced in a study of early T cells in non-severe SARS-CoV-2 infection. MiXCR, applied by TCRdb to the 5' RACE reads, yields one record per CDR3 protein. Altogether tens of thousands of distinct CDR3 sequences are present, around 12% being singletons, with the ten largest covering roughly 2.6%. This specimen was whole blood, taken at baseline. The receptors stem from an adult who was a healthcare worker with PCR-confirmed SARS-CoV-2 infection or an uninfected control (not recorded which).

There are many counts of this clonotype. An end of the junction differs from the germline gene, which may be a read error. The chain joins TRBV11-2 to TRBJ2-1; the D gene is possibly TRBD2 (6 bases). Germline-derived CDR1 and CDR2 are SGHAT and FQNNGV. CDR3 length equals 11 residues. Here the CDR3 DNA reads TGTGCCAGCAGCTTAGTCGGGAGCATGATCTTC. Protein: CASSLVGSMIF.

The rearrangement joins TRBV29-1 to TRBJ2-7; the D gene is possibly TRBD1 (6 bases). The V and J ends lost 7 bases and 1 base respectively, with 14 bases between them. In germline, CDR1 is SQVTM, CDR2 ANQGSEA. The CDR3 runs to 13 residues. The CDR3 protein is CSARDILSYEQYF. Here the CDR3 DNA reads TGCAGCGCCCGGGACATTCTTTCCTACGAGCAGTACTTC.

This clonotype has just a few counts. CDR3 residues: CSASGTYDSYEQYF. Here the CDR3 DNA reads TGCAGTGCTTCCGGGACTTACGACTCCTACGAGCAGTACTTC. V is TRBV20-1 and J is TRBJ2-7; maybe TRBD2 (6 bases). The V and J ends lost 5 bases and 0 bases respectively, with 14 bases between them. Per the germline V gene, CDR1 is DFQATT and CDR2 is SNEGSKA (reference sequence). The CDR3 covers 14 residues.

This clonotype was detected only a few times. The rearrangement uses TRBV5-4 and TRBJ2-1; TRBD2 matches at 8 bases. The V gene's germline CDR1 is SGHNT and CDR2 YYREEE (reference sequence). The V segment lost 4 bases and the J segment 2 bases; nucleotides outside the gene matches: 5. The CDR3 has 15 residues. CDR3: CASSPTSGPYNEQFF. CDR3 DNA: TGTGCCAGCAGCCCAACTAGCGGACCCTACAATGAGCAGTTCTTC. Looking up the rest from reference TRBV5-4 and TRBJ2-1 gives the full variable domain: ETGVTQSPTHLIKTRGQQVTLRCSSQSGHNTVSWYQQALGQGPQFIFQYYREEENGRGNFPPRFSGLQFPNYSSELNVNALELDDSALYLCASSPTSGPYNEQFFGPGTRLTVL.

The chain employs TRBV7-2 and TRBJ1-5; no definite D call. The CDR3 consists of 14 residues. Germline-derived CDR1 and CDR2 are SGHTA and FQGNSA. V was shortened by 1 base and J by 3 bases, with 7 bases between the two germline ends. The CDR3 DNA is TGTGCCAGCAGCTTAGGACACCTCAATCAGCCCCAGCATTTT. This codes for CASSLGHLNQPQHF.

This clonotype was observed at least ten times. The genes are TRBV27 and TRBJ2-1; D gene uncertain. The V end was cut by 3 bases, the J end by 4 bases, with 10 bases between. CDR3 length: 14 residues. Germline V gene sequence: CDR1 MNHEY, CDR2 SMNVEV (reference sequence). CDR3 loop: CASSFVGIYNEQFF. The CDR3 nucleotides read TGTGCCAGCAGTTTCGTGGGAATTTACAATGAGCAGTTCTTC.

The chain employs TRBV11-2 and TRBJ2-2; the match to TRBD1 covers 9 bases. CDR3 length: 15 residues. The V gene end was trimmed by 5 bases and the J gene end by 7 bases; junction bases not matched to a gene: 8. Germline V lookup: CDR1 SGHAT, CDR2 FQNNGV. CDR3: CASSQTGGVCGELFF. CDR3 DNA sequence: TGTGCCAGCAGCCAGACAGGGGGGGTCTGCGGGGAGCTGTTTTTT.

The chain recombines TRBV9 with TRBJ1-1; the D is unclear. CDR3 length equals 13 residues. V was clipped by 3 bases and J by 0 bases, with 6 bases between them. The germline CDR1 and CDR2 sequences are SGDLS and YYNGEE. CDR3 region: CASSARMNTEAFF. CDR3 DNA sequence: TGTGCCAGCAGCGCTAGGATGAACACTGAAGCTTTCTTT.

This chain uses TRBV9 with TRBJ2-7; D gene uncertain. V was shortened by 2 bases and J by 3 bases, with 9 bases between the two germline ends. The CDR3 totals 13 residues. Germline V gene lookup returns CDR1 SGDLS and CDR2 YYNGEE. In DNA form, the CDR3 reads TGTGCCAGCAGCGTCTCTTTTAACTACGAGCAGTACTTC. Amino acid sequence: CASSVSFNYEQYF.

This clonotype came up many times. V usage is TRBV28 and J usage is TRBJ1-1; possibly TRBD1 for D (6 bases). Germline V CDR1 and CDR2: MDHEN, SYDVKM. The length of the CDR3 is 14 residues. V lost 7 bases and J 1 base, leaving 13 bases between the germline ends. The CDR3 protein is CASTYRARNTEAFF. The CDR3 DNA reads TGTGCCAGCACCTACAGGGCCCGGAACACTGAAGCTTTCTTT.

This clonotype has ten or more counts. The rearrangement uses TRBV20-1 and TRBJ2-5; D is unresolved. Trimming took off 6 bases at V and 4 bases at J, with 12 bases between the two ends. The CDR3 contains 12 residues. From germline, CDR1 is DFQATT and CDR2 SNEGSKA (reference sequence). CDR3: CSATLTGETQYF. CDR3 nucleotide sequence: TGCAGTGCAACATTAACGGGAGAGACCCAGTACTTC.

The chain employs TRBV4-1 and TRBJ2-7; D unclear. The CDR3 has 14 residues. Germline V gene lookup returns CDR1 MGHRA and CDR2 YSYEKL. Trimming left V 2 bases short and J 3 bases short, with 11 bases between. The CDR3 nucleotides are TGCGCCAGCAGCCAATTTGTAGGCGGCTACGAGCAGTACTTC. It translates to CASSQFVGGYEQYF.

This clonotype was counted a few times. This chain joins TRBV4-2 and TRBJ2-5, with D perhaps TRBD2 (6 bases). The ends were cut back, 1 base at V and 2 bases at J, with 11 bases in the middle. The CDR3 covers 15 residues. CDR1 LGHNA and CDR2 YNFKEQ come from the germline V gene. The DNA of the CDR3 is TGTGCCAGCAGCCAAGTGTCCGGGGGACAAGAGACCCAGTACTTC. This encodes CASSQVSGGQETQYF.

The genes are TRBV29-1 and TRBJ1-1, with D possibly being TRBD1 (5 bases). The CDR3 is 13 amino acids. The V end lost 7 bases, the J end lost 1 base, and 13 bases lay between the germline ends. Germline CDR1 and CDR2: SQVTM and ANQGSEA. The CDR3 DNA reads as TGCAGCGCCCGGGGCGGGGAGAACACTGAAGCTTTCTTT. It encodes CSARGGENTEAFF.

A few counts support this clonotype. The chain couples TRBV2 to TRBJ1-5, with 9 bases lining up with TRBD1. This CDR3 spans 14 amino acids. V lost 6 bases, J lost 6 bases, and 6 bases stayed unmatched. Germline loops: CDR1 SNHLY, CDR2 FYNNEI. The CDR3 is CASRERTGVQPQHF. The CDR3 DNA sequence: TGTGCCAGCAGAGAAAGGACAGGGGTTCAGCCCCAGCATTTT.

Many counts were recorded for this clonotype. J is TRBJ1-5 and V is TRBV27; possibly TRBD1 for D (6 bases). The CDR3 sequence is 13 residues long. Germline V gene lookup returns CDR1 MNHEY and CDR2 SMNVEV (reference sequence). Trimming removed 8 bases from V and 2 bases from J, with 10 bases in between. The CDR3 spells CASARGGNQPQHF. CDR3 DNA sequence: TGTGCCAGCGCCAGGGGTGGCAATCAGCCCCAGCATTTT.

The V gene is TRBV7-9, the J gene TRBJ2-7, with a possible D match to TRBD1 (6 bases). V was shortened by 6 bases and J by 5 bases, with 20 bases between the two germline ends. Germline loops: CDR1 SEHNR, CDR2 FQNEAQ (reference sequence). The CDR3 has 15 residues. For the CDR3, the DNA is TGTGCCAGCAGTTCCGTGGAGGCAGGGGTGCACGAGCAGTACTTC. Protein sequence: CASSSVEAGVHEQYF.

This clonotype turned up a few times. The chain couples TRBV20-1 to TRBJ1-2, with D possibly matching TRBD1 (6 bases). CDR1 is DFQATT, CDR2 SNEGSKA, per germline (reference sequence). Trimming pared 3 bases from V and 2 bases from J, leaving 10 bases between. The CDR3 consists of 13 residues. This chain's CDR3 is CSARGAGNYGYTF. In nucleotides, the CDR3 is TGCAGTGCTAGGGGGGCGGGCAACTATGGCTACACCTTC.

The table lists this clonotype with a few counts. J is TRBJ2-3 and V is TRBV29-1; 7 bases fit TRBD1. This CDR3 contains 13 residues. V shed 6 bases and J 1 base; nucleotides not matched to a gene: 4. Germline CDR1 reads SQVTM; CDR2 reads ANQGSEA. The CDR3 reads CSVQTGGTDTQYF. The DNA for the CDR3 is TGCAGCGTGCAAACAGGGGGCACAGATACGCAGTATTTT.

This clonotype has more than one count but fewer than ten. The chain recombines TRBV5-4 with TRBJ2-7; no firm D call. Trimming shortened V by 3 bases and J by 0 bases, and 25 bases separated the two germline ends. Germline V gene data show CDR1 as SGHNT and CDR2 as YYREEE (reference sequence). The CDR3 runs 19 residues. The CDR3 is CASSSLVDIRIPHSYEQYF. Written as DNA, the CDR3 is TGTGCCAGCAGCTCCTTAGTCGACATCCGAATACCCCACTCCTACGAGCAGTACTTC.

In its sample, this clonotype was seen many times. This chain joins TRBV24-1 and TRBJ2-1; a possible D gene is TRBD2 (7 bases). The CDR3 sequence is 16 residues long. Germline CDR1 and CDR2: KGHDR and SFDVKD. Trimming stripped 5 bases from V and 6 bases from J, with 19 bases between. CDR3: CATSGGGGDPINEQFF. Written as DNA, the CDR3 is TGTGCCACCAGTGGAGGAGGGGGGGACCCAATCAATGAGCAGTTCTTC.

This clonotype was counted only a few times. This chain joins TRBV12-3 or TRBV12-4 and TRBJ1-6; D might be TRBD1 (5 bases). The CDR3 runs to 15 residues. Trimming removed 10 bases from V and 9 bases from J, with 22 bases in between. CDR3: CATRTLFRVGSPLHF. For the CDR3, the DNA is TGTGCCACAAGGACACTCTTCAGGGTTGGTTCACCCCTCCACTTT.

In its sample, this clonotype was seen many times. An end of the junction differs from the germline gene, which may be a read error. The chain carries TRBV28 and TRBJ2-3; possibly TRBD2 for D (6 bases). CDR1 and CDR2 from the germline V gene are MDHEN and SYDVKM. This CDR3 spans 12 amino acids. The CDR3 reads CASTRGGTALDF. DNA for the CDR3: TGTGCCAGCACTCGCGGCGGGACGGCTCTCGATTTT.

This clonotype was counted ten times or more. This chain's CDR3 is CASSAQKGQGLRSEKLFF. The DNA of the CDR3 is TGTGCCAGCAGCGCGCAAAAAGGACAGGGTCTAAGGAGTGAAAAACTGTTTTTT. The chain links TRBV9 to TRBJ1-4; 8 bases are shared with TRBD1. Germline CDR1 and CDR2: SGDLS and YYNGEE. The CDR3 is made up of 18 amino acids. J gave up 7 bases and V 3 bases, and 17 bases lay outside the gene matches. Complete variable domain (other parts from reference TRBV9 and TRBJ1-4): DSGVTQTPKHLITATGQRVTLRCSPRSGDLSVYWYQQSLDQGLQFLIQYYNGEERAKGNILERFSAQQFPDLHSELNLSSLELGDSALYFCASSAQKGQGLRSEKLFFGSGTQLSVL.

This clonotype was detected ten times or more. V usage is TRBV18 and J usage is TRBJ2-1; no reliable D call. The CDR3 loop spans 13 amino acids. Germline values: CDR1 KGHSH, CDR2 LQKENI. V lost 2 bases and J lost 8, with 10 bases in between. In DNA form, the CDR3 reads TGTGCCAGCTCACCAAATTGGAGCGATGAGCAGTTCTTC. Translation gives CASSPNWSDEQFF.

This clonotype was counted many times. The V gene is TRBV15, the J gene TRBJ1-2; TRBD1 might be the D (5 bases). The germline gives CDR1 LNHNV, CDR2 YYDKDF (reference sequence). V shed 0 bases and J shed 4 bases, with 12 bases lying between them. The CDR3 length is 15 residues. Written as DNA, the CDR3 is TGTGCCACCAGCAGAGATTATGGGGGAGGCTATGGCTACACCTTC. This sequence encodes CATSRDYGGGYGYTF.

CDR3 sequence reads: CASSYERLNNEQFF. In nucleotides, the CDR3 is TGTGCCAGCAGTTACGAGCGCCTCAACAATGAGCAGTTCTTC. The genes are TRBV28 and TRBJ2-1; D unresolved. Per the germline V gene, CDR1 is MDHEN and CDR2 is SYDVKM. This CDR3 comprises 14 residues. Trimming stripped 4 bases from V and 5 bases from J, with 12 bases between. Full variable domain (outside the CDR3, taken from reference TRBV28 and TRBJ2-1): DVKVTQSSRYLVKRTGEKVFLECVQDMDHENMFWYRQDPGLGLRLIYFSYDVKMKEKGDIPEGYSVSREKKERFSLILESASTNQTSMYLCASSYERLNNEQFFGPGTRLTVL.

The chain is built from TRBV6-1 and TRBJ2-1, with D hard to call. Germline CDR1 is MNHNS and CDR2 is SASEGT. The CDR3 spans 13 residues. Deletions cut 3 bases from V and 4 bases from J, with 7 bases between. CDR3 in DNA: TGTGCCAGCAGTGAGCCCAGATACAATGAGCAGTTCTTC. This translates into CASSEPRYNEQFF.

V gene TRBV7-2 combines with J gene TRBJ2-2; D ambiguous. Between the trimmed V and J ends, which lost 3 bases and 3 bases, there was a span of 17 bases. There are 17 residues in the CDR3. Germline V CDR1 and CDR2: SGHTA, FQGNSA. This chain's CDR3 is CASSFLAGWMDTGELFF. The DNA of the CDR3 is TGTGCCAGCAGCTTCCTGGCCGGCTGGATGGACACCGGGGAGCTGTTTTTT.

This clonotype was detected many times. The genes are TRBV18 and TRBJ2-3; 11 nucleotides line up with TRBD2. Germline CDR1 KGHSH, CDR2 LQKENI. This CDR3 comprises 17 residues. The trim removed 6 bases at V and 0 bases at J, leaving 8 bases unmatched. The CDR3 nucleotides are TGTGCCAGCTCCCCCCCTAGCGGGGGGCACAGCACAGATACGCAGTATTTT. Amino acid sequence: CASSPPSGGHSTDTQYF.